This is a list of T cell receptor beta chains from one sample in a study of T cells in Graves' hyperthyroidism and ophthalmopathy. TCRdb reprocessed the multiplex PCR reads with MiXCR, giving one entry per CDR3 protein. The sample shows around 400,000 distinct CDR3 sequences, roughly 14% of them seen only once. The material sequenced was blood. The receptor set was obtained from a woman younger than 30 with Graves' hyperthyroidism that later progressed to Graves' ophthalmopathy. The CDR3 runs from the conserved cysteine through the conserved F or W. The D gene is left open where the match is weak. Clone size is not always given. Where it is, it says once, few, many or a class for expanded clones.

>NA|many|TRBJ2-3|TRBV2
CASHGGQRTDTQYF
TGTGCCAGCCACGGGGGGCAACGCACAGATACGCAGTATTTT
>TRBD2|many|TRBJ2-1|TRBV5-1
CASSLVGLAGGLYNEQFF
TGCGCCAGCAGCTTGGTCGGACTAGCGGGAGGCCTGTACAATGAGCAGTTCTTC
>TRBD2|NA|TRBJ2-6|TRBV4-3
CASSPGLAAGANVLTF
TGCGCCAGCAGCCCGGGACTAGCGGCTGGGGCCAACGTCCTGACTTTC
>TRBD1|many|TRBJ1-1|TRBV2
CASSRDRGTVNTEAFF
TGTGCCAGCAGTCGTGACAGGGGGACCGTGAACACTGAAGCTTTCTTT
>TRBD1|few|TRBJ2-3|TRBV27
CASSLPGQGSDTQYF
TGTGCCAGCAGTCTCCCGGGACAGGGGTCGGATACGCAGTATTTT
>NA|many|TRBJ2-1|TRBV6-2/TRBV6-3
CASSSRAPSYEQFF
TGTGCCAGCAGTTCTAGGGCCCCTTCATATGAGCAGTTCTTC
>TRBD2|many|TRBJ2-1|TRBV20-1
CSASRTSGYNEQFF
TGCAGTGCTAGCCGGACTAGCGGCTACAATGAGCAGTTCTTC
>TRBD2|many|TRBJ2-7|TRBV4-1
CASSRAAGGYPYEQYF
TGCGCCAGCAGCCGTGCAGCGGGAGGTTACCCCTACGAGCAGTACTTC
>TRBD1|NA|TRBJ1-2|TRBV18
CASSATGDGYTF
TGTGCCAGCTCAGCCACAGGGGATGGCTACACCTTC
>NA|NA|TRBJ2-5|TRBV20-1
CSGKSRALETQYF
TGCAGTGGGAAAAGCCGAGCGTTAGAGACCCAGTACTTC
>NA|NA|TRBJ1-2|TRBV12-5
CASGLDRATYGYTF
TGTGCTAGTGGTTTGGACAGGGCTACCTATGGCTACACCTTC
>NA|many|TRBJ2-7|TRBV7-3
CASSASVIPNYEQYF
TGTGCCAGCAGTGCCTCAGTCATCCCGAATTACGAGCAGTACTTC
>NA|many|TRBJ1-1|TRBV7-2
CASSPYRENTEAFF
TGTGCCAGCAGCCCGTACAGGGAGAACACTGAAGCTTTCTTT
>TRBD2|many|TRBJ2-1|TRBV12-3/TRBV12-4
CASSLALGGRSEQFF
TGTGCCAGCAGTTTAGCGCTGGGCGGGAGGAGTGAGCAGTTCTTC
>NA|many|TRBJ2-5|TRBV20-1
CSARGDIGETQYF
TGCAGTGCTAGGGGGGACATTGGAGAGACCCAGTACTTC
>NA|NA|TRBJ2-7|TRBV7-2
CASSLPVGSYEQYF
TGTGCCAGCAGCCTCCCCGTTGGTAGTTACGAGCAGTACTTC
>NA|few|TRBJ1-5|TRBV19
CASSIDMGNQPQHF
TGTGCCAGTAGTATAGACATGGGCAATCAGCCCCAGCATTTT
>NA|many|TRBJ1-1|TRBV2
CASSTRGGNTEAFF
TGTGCCAGCAGCACCCGGGGGGGGAACACTGAAGCTTTCTTT
>TRBD1|NA|TRBJ2-3|TRBV6-1
CASRDRGTVQDTQYF
TGTGCCAGCAGGGATCGTGGGACAGTCCAAGATACGCAGTATTTT
>NA|few|TRBJ2-7|TRBV20-1
CSARGLGWNEQYF
TGCAGTGCTAGAGGTCTAGGTTGGAACGAGCAGTACTTC
>NA|few|TRBJ1-3|TRBV5-1
CASSSDGSGNTIYF
TGCGCCAGCAGCTCGGATGGGTCTGGAAACACCATATATTTT
>TRBD2|many|TRBJ2-1|TRBV3-1
CASSQEGGTSGSSYNEQFF
TGTGCCAGCAGCCAAGAGGGGGGGACTAGCGGAAGCTCCTACAATGAGCAGTTCTTC
>NA|many|TRBJ2-1|TRBV30
CAWSGGYQFF
TGTGCCTGGAGTGGAGGCTATCAGTTCTTC
>NA|many|TRBJ2-5|TRBV2
CASKEETQYF
TGTGCCAGCAAGGAAGAGACCCAGTACTTC
>NA|many|TRBJ2-5|TRBV11-2
CASSLVELHF
TGTGCCAGCAGCTTAGTGGAACTGCACTTC
>TRBD2|many|TRBJ2-1|TRBV7-8
CASSSIAGEDYNEQFF
TGTGCCAGCAGCTCAATAGCGGGAGAGGATTACAATGAGCAGTTCTTC
>TRBD1|once|TRBJ1-4|TRBV27
CASRARTGWSEKLFF
TGTGCCAGCAGGGCCCGGACAGGATGGAGTGAAAAACTGTTTTTT